A selection of T cell receptor beta chains follows, all from one sample in a study of control samples from healthy donors and cancer patients. Libraries were prepared by immunoSEQ multiplex PCR; TCRdb keeps only in-frame clonotypes and omits some of them. Among roughly 81,000 clones listed, roughly 82% were seen once. The specimen sequenced was PBMCs. The receptor set was obtained from a man in his sixties with head and neck cancer. The CDR3 runs from the conserved cysteine through the conserved F or W. The D gene is left open where the match is weak. A clone size is listed for some rows: how often the clone was seen (once, few, many), or a class if it is expanded.

clone_size	v_call	j_call	d_call	cdr3_nt	cdr3_aa
-	TRBV7-6	TRBJ2-3	-	TGTGCCAGCAGCTTAGAGGTAGCAATCACAGATACGCAGTATTTT	CASSLEVAITDTQYF
-	TRBV30	TRBJ1-1	-	TGTGCCTGGAGTGTAAGAGGGGCGAGAGGGACTGAAGCTTTCTTT	CAWSVRGARGTEAFF
-	TRBV18	TRBJ1-5	TRBD1	TGTGCCAGCTCACAACCGGGACAGGTGGGACAGCCCCAGCATTTT	CASSQPGQVGQPQHF
-	TRBV15	TRBJ1-6	-	TGTGCCACCAGCTCCCGAGACCGGAATTCACCCCTCCACTTT	CATSSRDRNSPLHF
-	TRBV27	TRBJ1-5	-	TGTGCCAGCAGTTTCGACCCGAGGAATCAGCCCCAGCATTTT	CASSFDPRNQPQHF
-	TRBV5-4	TRBJ2-3	-	TGTGCCAGCAGCCCGCTGGAACCAGGAGATACGCAGTATTTT	CASSPLEPGDTQYF
-	TRBV5-1	TRBJ1-5	-	TGCGCCAGCAGCCCGGAGGTGGGGTTGGCTCAGCCCCAGCATTTT	CASSPEVGLAQPQHF
-	TRBV5-6	TRBJ2-4	TRBD1	TGTGCCAGCAGCTCAGGACAGGGACTAAACATTCAGTACTTC	CASSSGQGLNIQYF
-	TRBV14	TRBJ1-2	-	TGTGCCAGCAGCCAAGCAGGTATGCGTGGCTACACCTTC	CASSQAGMRGYTF
-	TRBV10-3	TRBJ2-3	TRBD2	TGTGCCATCAGACTAGCGGGAGGGCCGAGGGATACGCAGTATTTT	CAIRLAGGPRDTQYF
-	TRBV6-5	TRBJ1-5	-	TGTGCCAGCAGTACAACGACAGAACCCCCTCAGCCCCAGCATTTT	CASSTTTEPPQPQHF
-	TRBV3-1/TRBV3-2	TRBJ2-2	-	TGTGCCAGCAGCCAAGAGAGGGTGGGGACCGGGGAGCTGTTTTTT	CASSQERVGTGELFF
-	TRBV11-2	TRBJ2-5	-	TGTGCCAGCAGCCCCGGGGCGGGGTGGGACTACTTC	CASSPGAGWDYF
-	TRBV9	TRBJ2-1	-	TGTGCCAGCAGCGTAGCAACTAGCAACTCAGGTGAGCAGTTCTTC	CASSVATSNSGEQFF
-	TRBV5-6	TRBJ2-3	-	TGTGCCAGCAGCTTGTTTGGTACAGATCGAGCGCAGTATTTT	CASSLFGTDRAQYF
-	TRBV29-1	TRBJ1-4	-	TGCAGCGTTGTTCCCGGCGGGATTAATGAAAAACTGTTTTTT	CSVVPGGINEKLFF
-	TRBV5-1	TRBJ2-5	-	TGCGCCAGCAGCTTGAAAGGGGGCCAAGAGACCCAGTACTTC	CASSLKGGQETQYF
-	TRBV7-8	TRBJ1-4	-	TGTGCCAGCAGCTTCACGGGAGGTGAAAAACTGTTTTTT	CASSFTGGEKLFF
-	TRBV7-9	TRBJ2-7	-	TGTGCCAGCAGCTTAAGCGCCAACTACGAGCAGTACTTC	CASSLSANYEQYF
-	TRBV6-5	TRBJ1-3	-	TGTGCCAGCAGTTACCGCGGAGCTGGAAACACCATATATTTT	CASSYRGAGNTIYF
few	TRBV5-4	TRBJ2-3	-	TGTGCCAGCAGCTTGGCCGAAGGTACGCAGTATTTT	CASSLAEGTQYF
-	TRBV19	TRBJ1-5	TRBD1	TGTGCCAGTCAGAATACAGGGGGCTGGCAGCCCCAGCATTTT	CASQNTGGWQPQHF
once	TRBV5-1	TRBJ1-5	-	TGCGCCAGCAGCTCCGATCCAGGCAATCAGCCCCAGCATTTT	CASSSDPGNQPQHF
-	TRBV5-6	TRBJ2-7	-	TGTGCCAGCAGCTTGGCCAGGAGTCAGGGGAGGTCCTACGAGCAGTACTTC	CASSLARSQGRSYEQYF
many	TRBV10-2	TRBJ1-4	-	TGCGCCAGCAGCTCTGTTAATGAAAAACTGTTTTTT	CASSSVNEKLFF
-	TRBV27	TRBJ1-1	TRBD1	TGTGCCAGCAGTTTTTTAGGACAGGGTCTCACTGAAGCTTTCTTT	CASSFLGQGLTEAFF
-	TRBV19	TRBJ2-1	-	TGTGCCAGTAGTATGTTAGTGGCCCGCAATGAGCAGTTCTTC	CASSMLVARNEQFF
-	TRBV24-1	TRBJ2-3	-	TGTGCCACCAGTGACCCGCCCACAGATACGCAGTATTTT	CATSDPPTDTQYF
-	TRBV2	TRBJ2-5	TRBD2	TGTGCCAGCAGTCGGACTAGCGGGAGCGGAGAGACCCAGTACTTC	CASSRTSGSGETQYF
-	TRBV5-1	TRBJ2-7	TRBD1	TGCGCCAGCAGGTTCGGACAGGGGGACTACGAGCAGTACTTC	CASRFGQGDYEQYF
-	TRBV7-9	TRBJ2-1	-	TGTGCCAGCAGCTCGAGGAATGAGCAGTTCTTC	CASSSRNEQFF
-	TRBV11-2	TRBJ1-1	-	TGTGCCAGCAGCGAATCGCTGGGGCTGAACACTGAAGCTTTCTTT	CASSESLGLNTEAFF
-	TRBV5-1	TRBJ2-7	TRBD1	TGCGCCAGCAGTCCCGGGACAGGGGGAACCTACGAGCAGTACTTC	CASSPGTGGTYEQYF